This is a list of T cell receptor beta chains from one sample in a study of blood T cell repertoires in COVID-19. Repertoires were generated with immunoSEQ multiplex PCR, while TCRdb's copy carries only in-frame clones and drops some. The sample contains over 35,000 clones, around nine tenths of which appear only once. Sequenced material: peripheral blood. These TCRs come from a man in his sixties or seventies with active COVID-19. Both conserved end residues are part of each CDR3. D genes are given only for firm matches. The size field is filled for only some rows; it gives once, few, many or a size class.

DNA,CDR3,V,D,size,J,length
TGTGCCAGCAGTTTCATCTTGGACAGGGGAGAGGTGACTTTCTTT,CASSFILDRGEVTFF,TRBV6-2/TRBV6-3,TRBD1,-,TRBJ1-1,15
TGTGCCAGCATGTGGCAGGCCCTCTCTGGGGCCAACGTCCTGACTTTC,CASMWQALSGANVLTF,TRBV7-2,-,-,TRBJ2-6,16
TGTGCCATCGGGACAGGGGAGACCCAGTACTTC,CAIGTGETQYF,TRBV10-3,TRBD1,-,TRBJ2-5,11
TGTGCCAGCAGCTTGGCTGGTAGGGGGAATGAGCAGTTCTTC,CASSLAGRGNEQFF,TRBV5-6,-,-,TRBJ2-1,14
TGTGCCAGCAGCTTGGCCACAGGGGTGTCCGGGGAGCTGTTTTTT,CASSLATGVSGELFF,TRBV7-3,TRBD1,-,TRBJ2-2,15
TGTGCCAGCAGCACAGGGACAGGCGCTAACTATGGCTACACCTTC,CASSTGTGANYGYTF,TRBV11-2,TRBD1,-,TRBJ1-2,15
TGTGCCAGCAGGGTGGGAGGGGGTAACGGGGAGCTGTTTTTT,CASRVGGGNGELFF,TRBV6-5,-,-,TRBJ2-2,14
TGTGCCAGCAGTTTATACCGGCGGGAGACCCAGTACTTC,CASSLYRRETQYF,TRBV28,-,-,TRBJ2-5,13
TGTGCCAGCAGTGAATTGGTCGTAAGGCAGGGGAATACGGAGGCTTTCTTT,CASSELVVRQGNTEAFF,TRBV25-1,-,-,TRBJ1-1,17
TGTGCCACCAGTGAAGGGGACAGGTTGGGTAATGAGCAGTTCTTC,CATSEGDRLGNEQFF,TRBV24-1,TRBD1,-,TRBJ2-1,15
TGTGCCAGCAGCTTAGGGGTCGAGGTAGCCTCACCCCTCCACTTT,CASSLGVEVASPLHF,TRBV7-8,-,-,TRBJ1-6,15
TGCAGCGTTGAAGGACAGAGCGACGAGCAGTACTTC,CSVEGQSDEQYF,TRBV29-1,-,-,TRBJ2-7,12
TGTGCCATCAGTCAAACGACAGATCTGAACACTGAAGCTTTCTTT,CAISQTTDLNTEAFF,TRBV10-3,-,-,TRBJ1-1,15
TGTGCCAGCAGCTCTCCCCACAGGGGGGTCCCATATGGCTACACCTTC,CASSSPHRGVPYGYTF,TRBV28,TRBD1,-,TRBJ1-2,16
TGTGCCAGCAGTGATGTCGACAGGCGGAGTACGCAGTATTTT,CASSDVDRRSTQYF,TRBV25-1,-,-,TRBJ2-3,14
TGTGCCAGCAGCGAGGACAGGAGCTCCTACGAGCAGTACTTC,CASSEDRSSYEQYF,TRBV7-2,TRBD1,-,TRBJ2-7,14
TGTGCTAGTGGTTTAGCTTCTACAGGGGGCGCTTACAATGAGCAGTTCTTC,CASGLASTGGAYNEQFF,TRBV12-5,TRBD1,-,TRBJ2-1,17
TGTGCCAGCAGCTTGGGCGATCCCTACGAGCAGTACTTC,CASSLGDPYEQYF,TRBV5-8,-,-,TRBJ2-7,13
TGTGCCAGTACAGGGTCAACTAATGAAAAACTGTTTTTT,CASTGSTNEKLFF,TRBV28,-,-,TRBJ1-4,13
TGTGCCACCAGTGACCCAGGGGCTTCTAACACCGGGGAGCTGTTTTTT,CATSDPGASNTGELFF,TRBV24-1,-,-,TRBJ2-2,16
TGTGCCAGCAGCCAGACGGACTATTCATTCGATGAGCAGTTCTTC,CASSQTDYSFDEQFF,TRBV9,-,-,TRBJ2-1,15
TGTGCCAGCAGTTTAGAGATCCGGGAGCTGTTTTTT,CASSLEIRELFF,TRBV28,-,-,TRBJ2-2,12
TGTGCCAGCAGCAAAGAATTCGGGGAGGTTAGGTACAATGAGCAGTTCTTC,CASSKEFGEVRYNEQFF,TRBV21-1,-,-,TRBJ2-1,17
TGTGCCAGCAGCTCCGGGACAGTTGGAAACACCATATATTTT,CASSSGTVGNTIYF,TRBV11-1,TRBD1,once,TRBJ1-3,14
TGTGCCAGCAGCTTACAACTCCCGGCGGGAGATACGCAGTATTTT,CASSLQLPAGDTQYF,TRBV7-9,-,-,TRBJ2-3,15
TGTGCCAGCAGTCCACGGGGTCTAAGCAATCAGCCCCAGCATTTT,CASSPRGLSNQPQHF,TRBV2,-,-,TRBJ1-5,15
TGTGCCAGCAGTTATTCAGCTAATGAAAAACTGTTTTTT,CASSYSANEKLFF,TRBV6-2/TRBV6-3,-,-,TRBJ1-4,13
TGTGCCAGCAGCTTCAGCGGGGAGGGTTATGGCTACACCTTC,CASSFSGEGYGYTF,TRBV9,-,-,TRBJ1-2,14
TGTGCCATCTCTCCACCGGGACTGCACACAGATACGCAGTATTTT,CAISPPGLHTDTQYF,TRBV6-5,-,-,TRBJ2-3,15
TGTGCCATCAGTGATGTCGACCCAACGGGATACGAGCAGTACTTC,CAISDVDPTGYEQYF,TRBV10-3,-,few,TRBJ2-7,15
TGTGCCACCAGCAGAGCGGAGAACTCCTATAATTCACCCCTCCACTTT,CATSRAENSYNSPLHF,TRBV15,-,-,TRBJ1-6,16
TGTGCCAGCAGTTACTCAAAGCGCAGCCGCTACGAGCAGTACTTC,CASSYSKRSRYEQYF,TRBV6-2/TRBV6-3,-,once,TRBJ2-7,15
TGTGCCAGCAGCTTCAAGGGGACAGTCGACGAGCAGTACTTC,CASSFKGTVDEQYF,TRBV7-2,TRBD1,few,TRBJ2-7,14
TGTGCCAGCAGTCCCGACAGTTCCTACGAGCAGTACTTC,CASSPDSSYEQYF,TRBV12-3/TRBV12-4,-,-,TRBJ2-7,13
TGTGCCAGCAGCCCAGGGACAACTAGCACAGATACGCAGTATTTT,CASSPGTTSTDTQYF,TRBV7-6,-,-,TRBJ2-3,15
TGTGCCAGCTCCCCGAAAGGACAGGCAATAGCCAAAAACATTCAGTACTTC,CASSPKGQAIAKNIQYF,TRBV18,TRBD1,-,TRBJ2-4,17
TGTGCCAGCAGCAGAAACCCAGCGATAACCGGGGAGCTGTTTTTT,CASSRNPAITGELFF,TRBV11-2,-,once,TRBJ2-2,15
TGTGCCAGCAGATTTAGCCTGGGGACAAAAGATCTCGAGCAGTACTTC,CASRFSLGTKDLEQYF,TRBV7-6,-,once,TRBJ2-7,16
TGTGCCAGTAGTATAGGCAGGACTAGCGGGGGAACACTTCAAGAGACCCAGTACTTC,CASSIGRTSGGTLQETQYF,TRBV19,TRBD2,-,TRBJ2-5,19
TGTGCCAGCACCCGGGACAGGATCAGCTATGGCTACACCTTC,CASTRDRISYGYTF,TRBV7-9,TRBD1,few,TRBJ1-2,14
TGCGCCAGCAGCTTGCTAGGGACACTCACCTACGAGCAGTACTTC,CASSLLGTLTYEQYF,TRBV5-1,-,-,TRBJ2-7,15
TGCGCCAGCAGCCAAGATATCGCCGGGTCCTATGGCTACACCTTC,CASSQDIAGSYGYTF,TRBV4-1,-,-,TRBJ1-2,15
TGTGCCAGCAGCCAACAGGTTCAAGAGACCCAGTACTTC,CASSQQVQETQYF,TRBV3-1/TRBV3-2,-,once,TRBJ2-5,13
TGTGCCAGCAGCCCCGGACTAGCGAGTTCCTACGAGCAGTACTTC,CASSPGLASSYEQYF,TRBV3-1/TRBV3-2,TRBD2,-,TRBJ2-7,15